The 15 T cell receptor beta chains below were found in one sample sequenced in a study of cytomegalovirus exposure and HLA in healthy donors. PCR involved 60 Vbeta and 13 Jbeta primers. Measured with immunoSEQ multiplex PCR; TCRdb has only the in-frame clones, and not every one. The repertoire holds about 150,000 clones, with roughly four fifths as singletons. The sample consisted of PBMCs. These receptors originate from a woman aged 40 to 50 in good health and CMV-seronegative.

In its sample, this clone was seen once. The chain recombines TRBV4-2 with TRBJ1-2; 10 bases match TRBD1. CDR1 and CDR2 (germline): LGHNA, YNFKEQ. The CDR3 runs 15 residues. V lost 4 bases to trimming and J lost 3 bases; unmatched junction nucleotides: 5. This CDR3 reads CASSPDRGLDYGYTF. The CDR3 coding sequence is TGTGCCAGCAGCCCTGACAGGGGGCTAGACTATGGCTACACCTTC.

The V gene is TRBV23-1, the J gene TRBJ2-5, with D tentatively TRBD1 (6 bases). TRBV23-1 is sorted into the ORF group, with uncertain function. V lost 9 bases and J lost 5, with 13 bases in between. The CDR3 has 12 residues. For the CDR3, the DNA is TGCGCCAGAAGCGATCAGGGGGAGACCCAGTACTTC. Translating gives CARSDQGETQYF.

The V gene is TRBV7-2, the J gene TRBJ1-1; 8 positions agree with TRBD1. J lost 4 bases, V lost 3 bases, and 7 bases had no gene match. The CDR3 contains 15 residues. Germline V lookup: CDR1 SGHTA, CDR2 FQGNSA. The CDR3 sequence is CASSLGGTGGTEAFF. The CDR3, as DNA: TGTGCCAGCAGCTTGGGGGGAACAGGGGGCACTGAAGCTTTCTTT.

The chain links TRBV6-6 to TRBJ2-3, with 9 bases identical to TRBD2. J was trimmed by 6 bases and V by 4 bases; bases with no gene match: 11. The length of the CDR3 is 16 residues. CDR1 MNHNY and CDR2 SVGAGI come from the germline V gene (reference sequence). The CDR3 coding sequence is TGTGCCAGCAGTTCCCCTCAAGCGGGGGGCAGGGATACGCAGTATTTT. It is translated as CASSSPQAGGRDTQYF.

About this clone: One end of the junction varies from germline; a read error may be responsible. This same CDR3 is encoded by further DNA sequences in the sample. The chain has TRBV19 and TRBJ1-6; no definite D call. Germline V gives CDR1 LNHDA, CDR2 SQIVND (reference sequence). This CDR3 contains 16 residues. CDR3 sequence reads: CASSQIWSSNDSPLHF. The CDR3 coding sequence is TGTGCCAGTAGTCAGATTTGGTCGTCGAACGATTCCCCCCTCCACTTT.

CDR3 DNA sequence: TGTGCCACCAAACCTATCATACAGGGCCGCTATGGCTACACCTTC. Its translation: CATKPIIQGRYGYTF. The V gene is TRBV27, the J gene TRBJ1-2; weak D call: TRBD1 (6 bases). Per the germline V gene, CDR1 is MNHEY and CDR2 is SMNVEV (reference sequence). CDR3 length: 15 amino acids. Trimming took off 10 bases at V and 4 bases at J, with 22 bases between the two ends.

This clone was observed a single time. The chain recombines TRBV18 with TRBJ1-1, with D unresolved. V shed 3 bases and J shed 1 base, with 18 bases lying between them. Looked up from germline, CDR1 is KGHSH and CDR2 is LQKENI. The CDR3 spans 17 residues. The CDR3 is CASSPIGGEGPNTEAFF. The CDR3 DNA reads as TGTGCCAGCTCACCCATCGGAGGAGAGGGCCCGAACACTGAAGCTTTCTTT. The full variable domain, rest sourced from reference TRBV18 and TRBJ1-1, is NAGVMQNPRHLVRRRGQEARLRCSPMKGHSHVYWYRQLPEEGLKFMVYLQKENIIDESGMPKERFSAEFPKEGPSILRIQQVVRGDSAAYFCASSPIGGEGPNTEAFFGQGTRLTVV.

The CDR3 region is CASSSKIMFGRGKREQYF. In DNA form, the CDR3 reads TGTGCCAGCAGTTCAAAAATAATGTTTGGGCGAGGGAAGAGAGAGCAGTACTTC. The chain combines TRBV27 with TRBJ2-7; perhaps TRBD2 as D (5 bases). The length of the CDR3 is 18 residues. Looked up from germline, CDR1 is MNHEY and CDR2 is SMNVEV (reference sequence). V was pared by 4 bases and J by 7 bases, with 29 bases between.

This clone has just one count. The V gene is TRBV6-1, the J gene TRBJ1-2; D is undetermined. This CDR3 spans 14 amino acids. V was pared by 2 bases and J by 7 bases, with 14 bases between. Germline CDR1 MNHNS, CDR2 SASEGT. In nucleotides, the CDR3 is TGTGCCAGCAGTGAATCCGGGTGGAGGGCTGGCTACACCTTC. Translating it yields CASSESGWRAGYTF.

V usage is TRBV29-1 and J usage is TRBJ2-7; D ambiguous. Trimming pared 4 bases from V and 6 bases from J, leaving 16 bases between. The CDR3 consists of 13 residues. Germline CDR1 SQVTM, CDR2 ANQGSEA. The CDR3 nucleotides are TGCAGCGTTGGTTTGTGGCTAGGTCGCGAGCAGTACTTC. This translates into CSVGLWLGREQYF.

The chain uses TRBV19 and TRBJ2-2, with D maybe TRBD1 (6 bases). Trimming took 9 bases from V and 0 from J, leaving 8 bases between them. The germline CDR1 and CDR2 sequences are LNHDA and SQIVND (reference sequence). The CDR3 runs to 13 residues. CDR3 coding DNA: TGTGCCAGCGGGACACCGAACACCGGGGAGCTGTTTTTT. This encodes CASGTPNTGELFF.

This chain connects TRBV7-2 to TRBJ1-6; D unresolved. Looked up from germline, CDR1 is SGHTA and CDR2 is FQGNSA. Trimming removed 4 bases at V and 10 bases at J, with 23 bases between. The CDR3 sequence is 17 residues long. CDR3 DNA: TGTGCCAGCAGCTCACCCAAGAGGGATCGGAGTACGTCACCCCTCCACTTT. This gives the protein CASSSPKRDRSTSPLHF.

Points on this clone: This specimen includes other DNA sequences encoding the same CDR3. The gene calls are TRBV20-1 and TRBJ2-1; D possibly corresponds to TRBD2 (6 bases). The CDR3 runs to 10 residues. Germline CDR1 and CDR2: DFQATT and SNEGSKA (reference sequence). V lost 5 bases and J lost 10, with 9 bases in between. CDR3 DNA: TGCAGTGCTCCTGGGGGGGAGCAGTTCTTC. Translating it yields CSAPGGEQFF.

The count of this clone is one. The chain employs TRBV4-2 and TRBJ2-5; 9 bases map to TRBD2. Germline V gives CDR1 LGHNA, CDR2 YNFKEQ. Unmatched junction bases numbered 7, after V lost 0 bases and J lost 5 bases. The CDR3 sequence is 16 residues long. The CDR3 sequence is CASSQDWPSGEETQYF. CDR3 sequence (DNA): TGTGCCAGCAGCCAAGATTGGCCTAGCGGGGAGGAGACCCAGTACTTC.

The chain combines TRBV7-2 with TRBJ1-5, with a tentative D call TRBD1 (6 bases). Germline-derived CDR1 and CDR2 are SGHTA and FQGNSA. Trimming cost V 5 bases and J 2 bases, with 19 bases left between them. The CDR3 is made up of 17 amino acids. The CDR3 nucleotides read TGTGCCAGCAGCGACAACAGGGCGGGTAGGCGCAATCAGCCCCAGCATTTT. Its protein is CASSDNRAGRRNQPQHF.